Here is one TCR beta chain with its context. These data originate in a study of blood T cell repertoires in COVID-19. V lost 3 bases to trimming and J lost 0 bases, with 11 bases between them. CDR1 and CDR2 (germline): SGHVS, FQNEAQ. This CDR3 is 15 amino acids long. TCRdb's table, derived via immunoSEQ multiplex PCR, lists solely in-frame clones and lacks some. This sample yields about 130,000 clones, of which about 86% are seen a single time; approximately 2.2% belongs to the top ten. V and J are TRBV7-8 and TRBJ2-5; TRBD1 might be the D (7 bases). Sequencing input: PBMCs or T cells enriched from blood (not recorded which). This clonotype was sampled from a woman aged 45-59 years who had recovered from COVID-19. The DNA of the CDR3 is TGTGCCAGCAGCTTCCGCGGGACAGACCAAGAGACCCAGTACTTC. The encoded protein is CASSFRGTDQETQYF.